This TCR beta chain stems from a study of CD8 T cells in ankylosing spondylitis. General study results and limits: According to the report, clones linked to the disease were significantly enriched in matched synovial fluid samples taken from ankylosing spondylitis patients. Roughly eight highly homologous variants made up a TCR beta motif that seemed to typify ankylosing spondylitis blood.

TCRdb analysed the 5' RACE reads with MiXCR anew, one entry per CDR3 protein. The table shows about 540,000 distinct CDR3 sequences, with about an eighth occurring only once. This clonotype occurred a few times. Its antigen is still unknown. The germline gives CDR1 DFQATT, CDR2 SNEGSKA (reference sequence). There are 16 residues in the CDR3. Trimming cost V 0 bases and J 4 bases; bases outside gene matches: 7. The sample consisted of blood, either unsorted or a sorted T cell fraction (not recorded which). The sequence was collected from a male donor with ankylosing spondylitis. This chain joins TRBV20-1 and TRBJ2-3, with 10 nucleotides matching TRBD2. As DNA, the CDR3 is TGCAGTGCTAGAGATGAGGGTAGCGGGAGGTCAGATACGCAGTATTTT. Translating gives CSARDEGSGRSDTQYF.